Listed here are 5 T cell receptor beta chains from one sample, sequenced in a study of spatial heterogeneity in lung cancer. TCRdb reprocessed the 5' RACE reads with MiXCR, giving one entry per CDR3 protein. The sample holds tens of thousands of distinct CDR3 sequences; around 13% are singletons and the top ten take around 4.3%. Time point of the sample: sample taken at primary tumor resection. In each case, whole RNA from tumor, nontumor lung or frozen PBMC was sequenced unsorted. This specimen was PBMCs, taken at surgery. Every receptor here comes from a male donor with early-stage non-small cell lung cancer.

This clonotype occurred a few times. The chain couples TRBV29-1 to TRBJ1-1; no definite D call. V gave up 5 bases and J gave up 0 bases, with 7 bases separating them. The CDR3 sequence is 12 residues long. CDR1 and CDR2 (germline): SQVTM, ANQGSEA. The CDR3 protein is CSVQIMNTEAFF. CDR3 DNA sequence: TGCAGCGTTCAGATTATGAACACTGAAGCTTTCTTT.

The CDR3 DNA reads as TGTGCCAGCACCCTCCGGGAGGGTTACACCGGGGAGCTGTTTTTT. Amino acid sequence: CASTLREGYTGELFF. The chain is built from TRBV9 and TRBJ2-2; TRBD2 matches 8 bases. CDR1 is SGDLS, CDR2 YYNGEE, per germline. This CDR3 region has 15 residues. V lost 6 bases, J lost 3 bases, and 7 bases stayed unmatched.

The gene calls are TRBV11-2 and TRBJ2-7; TRBD2 aligns across 7 bases. J lost 3 bases, V lost 1 base, and 9 bases had no gene match. The germline CDR1 and CDR2 sequences are SGHAT and FQNNGV. The CDR3 runs 16 residues. The DNA of the CDR3 is TGTGCCAGCAGCTTAGCCCTTTCCGGGAGGCACTACGAGCAGTACTTC. It encodes CASSLALSGRHYEQYF.

This clonotype was picked up a small number of times. The chain has TRBV18 and TRBJ2-5, with D possibly matching TRBD1 (6 bases). Germline loops: CDR1 KGHSH, CDR2 LQKENI. Trimming removed 3 bases at V and 0 bases at J, with 11 bases between. This CDR3 contains 15 residues. Here the CDR3 reads CASSPPGQHQETQYF. CDR3 DNA: TGTGCCAGCTCACCCCCCGGACAGCACCAAGAGACCCAGTACTTC.

This clonotype has a handful of counts. V gene TRBV28 combines with J gene TRBJ2-3, with D possibly TRBD2 on 6 matching bases. The germline V gene encodes CDR1 MDHEN and CDR2 SYDVKM. The CDR3 sequence is 17 residues long. Trimming removed 4 bases at V and 0 bases at J, with 17 bases between. Here the CDR3 DNA reads TGTGCCAGCAGTTCTCGGGTTAGCGGTACCAGCACAGATACGCAGTATTTT. Amino acid sequence: CASSSRVSGTSTDTQYF.